This TCR beta chain was captured in a study of identical twins. The V and J ends lost 5 bases and 3 bases respectively, with 14 bases between them. The length of the CDR3 is 14 residues. Germline CDR1 DFQATT, CDR2 SNEGSKA (reference sequence). TCRdb ran MiXCR on the 5' RACE reads and lists one entry per CDR3 protein. Among 200,000 or so distinct CDR3 sequences listed, 7.5% were seen once. These data were likewise used in another study, on yellow fever vaccine responses in identical twins.

The TCR sequence derives from a woman under 30 in good health. The chain has TRBV20-1 and TRBJ2-1; the D call may be TRBD1 or TRBD2 (5 bases each). Sequencing was done on a sample of memory (CD45RO+) T cells sorted from blood. CDR3 sequence reads: CSALVPGSYNEQFF. DNA of the CDR3: TGCAGTGCTCTAGTGCCAGGGAGCTACAATGAGCAGTTCTTC.